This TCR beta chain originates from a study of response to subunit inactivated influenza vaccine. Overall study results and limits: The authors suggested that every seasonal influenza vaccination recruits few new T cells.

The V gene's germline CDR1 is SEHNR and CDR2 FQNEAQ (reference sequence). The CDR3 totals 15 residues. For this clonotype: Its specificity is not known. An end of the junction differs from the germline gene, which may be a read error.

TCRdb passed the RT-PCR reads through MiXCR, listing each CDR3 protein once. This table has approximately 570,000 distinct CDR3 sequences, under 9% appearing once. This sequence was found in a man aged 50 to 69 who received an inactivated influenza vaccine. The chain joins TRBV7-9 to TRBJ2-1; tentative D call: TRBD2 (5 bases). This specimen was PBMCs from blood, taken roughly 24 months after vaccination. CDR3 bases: TGTGCCAGCAGCTTAGTAGAGCCGCCTTCGGGGAGTGTGCTCTTC. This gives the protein CASSLVEPPSGSVLF.